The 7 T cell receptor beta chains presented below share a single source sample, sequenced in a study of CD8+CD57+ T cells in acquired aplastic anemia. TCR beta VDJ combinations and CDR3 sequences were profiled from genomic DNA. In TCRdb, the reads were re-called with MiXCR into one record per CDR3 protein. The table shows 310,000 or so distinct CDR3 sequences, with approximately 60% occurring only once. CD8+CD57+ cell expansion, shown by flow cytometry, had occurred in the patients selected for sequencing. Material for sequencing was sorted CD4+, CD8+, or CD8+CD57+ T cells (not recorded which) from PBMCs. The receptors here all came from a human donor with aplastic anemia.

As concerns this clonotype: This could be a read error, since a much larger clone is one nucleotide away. CDR3 amino acids: CATSFGYYEQYF. In DNA, the CDR3 is TGTGCCACCAGCTTTGGGTACTACGAGCAGTACTTC. The chain joins TRBV7-3 to TRBJ2-7; D uncertain. The CDR3 totals 12 residues. Germline V gene data show CDR1 as SGHTA and CDR2 as FQGTGA.

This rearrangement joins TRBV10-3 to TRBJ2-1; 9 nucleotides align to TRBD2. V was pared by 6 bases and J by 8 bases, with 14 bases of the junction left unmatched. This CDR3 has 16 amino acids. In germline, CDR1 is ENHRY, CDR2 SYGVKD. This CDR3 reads CAIRPAGGLRAHEQFF. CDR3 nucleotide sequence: TGTGCCATCAGGCCAGCGGGAGGATTACGCGCCCATGAGCAGTTCTTC.

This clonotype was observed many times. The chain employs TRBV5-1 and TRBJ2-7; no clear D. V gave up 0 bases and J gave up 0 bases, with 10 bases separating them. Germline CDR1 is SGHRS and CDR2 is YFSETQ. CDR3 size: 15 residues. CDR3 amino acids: CASSLAGVSSYEQYF. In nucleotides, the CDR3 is TGCGCCAGCAGCTTGGCTGGTGTGAGCTCCTACGAGCAGTACTTC.

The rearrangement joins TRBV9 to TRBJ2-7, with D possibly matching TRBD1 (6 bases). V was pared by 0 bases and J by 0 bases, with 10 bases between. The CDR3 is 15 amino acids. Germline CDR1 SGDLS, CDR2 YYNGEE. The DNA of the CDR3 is TGTGCCAGCAGCGTAGGGGTGGACAGCTCCTACGAGCAGTACTTC. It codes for CASSVGVDSSYEQYF.

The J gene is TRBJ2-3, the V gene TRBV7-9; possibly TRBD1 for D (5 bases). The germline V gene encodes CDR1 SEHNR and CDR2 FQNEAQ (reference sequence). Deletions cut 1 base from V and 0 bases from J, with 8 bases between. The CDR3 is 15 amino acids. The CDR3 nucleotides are TGTGCCAGCAGCTTAGACAGGTCTAGCACAGATACGCAGTATTTT. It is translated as CASSLDRSSTDTQYF.

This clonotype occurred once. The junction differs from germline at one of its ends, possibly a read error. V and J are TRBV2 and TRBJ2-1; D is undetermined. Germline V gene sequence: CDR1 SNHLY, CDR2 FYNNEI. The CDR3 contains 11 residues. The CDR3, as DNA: TGTGCCAGCAGTGTCATGTACGAGCAGCCCTTC. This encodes CASSVMYEQPF.

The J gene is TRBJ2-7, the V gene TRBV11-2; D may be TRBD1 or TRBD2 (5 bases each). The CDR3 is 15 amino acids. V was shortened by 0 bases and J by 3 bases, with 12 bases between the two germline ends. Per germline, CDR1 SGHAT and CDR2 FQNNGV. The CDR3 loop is CASSLDIGDGYEQYF. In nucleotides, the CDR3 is TGTGCCAGCAGCTTAGATATTGGGGACGGCTACGAGCAGTACTTC.